These T cell receptor beta chains were read from a single sample in a study of blood T cell repertoires in COVID-19. Measured with immunoSEQ multiplex PCR; TCRdb has only the in-frame clones, and not every one. The sample lists about 50,000 clones, approximately 85% occurring once. The source material was peripheral blood. The receptors come from a human donor in a cohort sampled during active COVID-19. The donor label of this sample is uncertain. Both conserved end residues are part of each CDR3. The order of the fields is clone size, V gene, D gene, J gene, CDR3 protein, CDR3 DNA. A D gene is named only where the DNA matches it firmly. Size is stated for part of the rows, as once, few or many counts, or as a class when the clone is expanded.

.,TRBV4-1,.,TRBJ2-1,CASSHLDILDYNEQFF,TGCGCCAGCAGCCACCTCGACATCTTGGACTACAATGAGCAGTTCTTC
.,TRBV28,.,TRBJ2-2,CASIVGQNTGELFF,TGTGCCAGCATTGTGGGGCAGAACACCGGGGAGCTGTTTTTT
once,TRBV7-2,.,TRBJ2-5,CASSLDSMETQYF,TGTGCCAGCAGCTTAGATAGCATGGAGACCCAGTACTTC
few,TRBV7-9,.,TRBJ1-3,CASSPEAVGNTIYF,TGTGCCAGCAGCCCTGAGGCCGTTGGAAACACCATATATTTT
.,TRBV12-3/TRBV12-4,.,TRBJ1-1,CASSFGGAEAFF,TGTGCCAGCAGTTTTGGGGGGGCTGAAGCTTTCTTT
.,TRBV28,TRBD1,TRBJ2-2,CASRSRGTGNPRELFF,TGTGCCAGCAGGAGCCGAGGGACAGGGAATCCCCGGGAGCTGTTTTTT
.,TRBV7-3,TRBD1,TRBJ1-1,CASSRDRGSTEAFF,TGTGCCAGCAGCCGCGACAGGGGGAGCACTGAAGCTTTCTTT
.,TRBV4-2,TRBD2,TRBJ2-7,CASSQDPASGVREQYF,TGTGCCAGCAGCCAAGATCCGGCTAGCGGGGTGAGGGAGCAGTACTTC
.,TRBV7-9,TRBD2,TRBJ2-4,CASSPTGGIQYF,TGTGCCAGCAGTCCGACGGGGGGCATTCAGTACTTC
.,TRBV5-6,.,TRBJ1-1,CASSLGAAVTEAFF,TGTGCCAGCAGCTTGGGAGCGGCGGTTACTGAAGCTTTCTTT
.,TRBV13,TRBD1,TRBJ1-6,CASSTRTGRHNSPLHF,TGTGCCAGCAGCACCCGGACAGGGAGGCATAATTCACCCCTCCACTTT
.,TRBV5-4,TRBD1,TRBJ2-1,CASSVDRGSINEQFF,TGTGCCAGCAGCGTTGACAGGGGGTCGATCAATGAGCAGTTCTTC
.,TRBV28,.,TRBJ2-5,CASSLSEGGETQYF,TGTGCCAGCAGTTTATCCGAGGGTGGCGAGACCCAGTACTTC
.,TRBV28,TRBD1,TRBJ1-1,CASSSGQVSATEAFF,TGTGCCAGCAGTTCCGGACAGGTTAGCGCCACTGAAGCTTTCTTT
.,TRBV18,.,TRBJ1-4,CASSPPLEKLFF,TGTGCCAGCTCACCACCACTCGAAAAACTGTTTTTT
.,TRBV6-5,TRBD1,TRBJ1-1,CASRSPTGGSIEAFF,TGTGCCAGCAGATCCCCGACAGGGGGCTCGATTGAAGCTTTCTTT